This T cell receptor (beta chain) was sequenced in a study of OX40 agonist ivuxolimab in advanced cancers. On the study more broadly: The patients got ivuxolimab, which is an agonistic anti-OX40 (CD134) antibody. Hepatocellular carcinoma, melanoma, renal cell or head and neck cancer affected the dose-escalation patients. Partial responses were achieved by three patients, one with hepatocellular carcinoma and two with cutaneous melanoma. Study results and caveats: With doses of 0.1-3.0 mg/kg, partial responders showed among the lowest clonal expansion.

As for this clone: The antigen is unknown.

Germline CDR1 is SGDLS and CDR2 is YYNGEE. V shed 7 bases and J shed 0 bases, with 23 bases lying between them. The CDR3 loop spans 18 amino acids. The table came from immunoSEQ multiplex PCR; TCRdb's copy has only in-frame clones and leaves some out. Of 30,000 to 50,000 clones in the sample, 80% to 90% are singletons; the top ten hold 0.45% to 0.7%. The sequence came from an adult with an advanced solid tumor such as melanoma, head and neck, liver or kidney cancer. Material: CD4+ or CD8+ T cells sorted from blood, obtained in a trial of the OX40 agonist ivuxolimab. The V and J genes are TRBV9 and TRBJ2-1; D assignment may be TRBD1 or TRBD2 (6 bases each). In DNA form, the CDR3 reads TGTGCCAGCGGCGCGGTCGCAGTGGGGGGCCACTCCTACAATGAGCAGTTCTTC. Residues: CASGAVAVGGHSYNEQFF.